These 8 T cell receptor beta chains came from one sample sequenced in a study of monozygotic twins with inflammatory bowel disease. TCRdb re-called the 5' RACE reads and catalogs CDR3 proteins one per entry, DNA excluded. In all, the sample yields about 450,000 distinct CDR3 sequences. Source material: blood. These receptors originate from a human donor with ulcerative colitis or Crohn's disease, or a healthy co-twin of an affected twin (not recorded which).

The chain joins TRBV12-3 or TRBV12-4 to TRBJ1-1; TCRdb returns TRBD1, unconfirmable since there is no DNA. The CDR3 consists of 13 residues. The CDR3 sequence is CATKTSTVSEAFF.

The rearrangement uses TRBV6-6 and TRBJ2-5. Germline assignment: CDR1 MNHNY and CDR2 SVGAGI (reference sequence). This CDR3 has 14 residues. CDR3 sequence reads: CASSSVMDQETQYF.

This chain joins TRBV10-2 and TRBJ2-5; TCRdb outputs TRBD2, but without DNA this stays unchecked. CDR3 size: 12 residues. The germline V gene has CDR1 WSHSY and CDR2 SAAADI. The CDR3 is CASSEGGGTQYF.

V usage is TRBV18 and J usage is TRBJ1-4. Germline CDR1 is KGHSH and CDR2 is LQKENI. This CDR3 comprises 15 residues. This chain's CDR3 is CASSLRSGGNEKLFF.

The rearrangement joins TRBV12-3 or TRBV12-4 to TRBJ1-2; TCRdb's D call, TRBD1, is unchecked because there is no DNA. The CDR3 covers 16 residues. CDR3: CASSTIMTPGAYGYTF.

V is TRBV7-2 and J is TRBJ2-6; TCRdb picks TRBD2, but there is no DNA to check that call. The CDR3 extends over 17 amino acids. CDR1 is SGHTA and CDR2 is FQGNSA in the germline V gene. The CDR3: CASSLATSGTGANVLTF.

The J gene is TRBJ2-1, the V gene TRBV5-1; no DNA is available, so the TRBD1 call from TCRdb remains unchecked. CDR3 size: 16 residues. Germline CDR1 and CDR2: SGHRS and YFSETQ. CDR3 protein: CASSLATGISYNEQFF.

This chain links TRBV7-2 with TRBJ1-1; TCRdb's assignment of TRBD1 cannot be checked, as there is no DNA. In germline, CDR1 is SGHTA, CDR2 FQGNSA. This CDR3 has 16 residues. The CDR3 loop is CASSLAGGRVNTEAFF.